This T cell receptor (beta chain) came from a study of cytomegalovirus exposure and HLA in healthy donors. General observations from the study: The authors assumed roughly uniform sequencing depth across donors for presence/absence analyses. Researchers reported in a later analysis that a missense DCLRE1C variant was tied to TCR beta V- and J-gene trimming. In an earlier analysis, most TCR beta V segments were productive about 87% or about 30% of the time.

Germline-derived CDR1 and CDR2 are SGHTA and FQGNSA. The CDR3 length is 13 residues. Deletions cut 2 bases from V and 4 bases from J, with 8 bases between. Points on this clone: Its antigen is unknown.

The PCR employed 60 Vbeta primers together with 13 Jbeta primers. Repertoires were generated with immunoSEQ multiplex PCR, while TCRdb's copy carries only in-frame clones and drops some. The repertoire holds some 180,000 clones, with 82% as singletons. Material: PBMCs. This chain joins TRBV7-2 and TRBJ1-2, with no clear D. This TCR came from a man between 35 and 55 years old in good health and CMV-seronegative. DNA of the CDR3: TGTGCCAGCAGCTTAAATCCCTTCTATGGCTACACCTTC. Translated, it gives CASSLNPFYGYTF.